A single sample gave rise to the 9 T cell receptor beta chains below, sequenced in a study of T cells in Graves' hyperthyroidism and ophthalmopathy. RNA transcripts provided the source from which TCR beta CDR3 regions were amplified. The HTBI primer set served for first-round RT-PCR of the TCR CDR3. In TCRdb, the multiplex PCR reads were re-called with MiXCR into one record per CDR3 protein. The sample contains about 610,000 distinct CDR3 sequences, 14% to 15% of which appear only once. The material sequenced was blood. These receptor sequences come from a woman in her 40s with Graves' ophthalmopathy.

This clonotype was seen repeatedly, ten times or more. CDR3 nucleotides: TGTGCCAGCTCTGCGACAGGCAAAGGGTACTCTGGGGCCAACGTCCTGACTTTC. It codes for CASSATGKGYSGANVLTF. The V gene is TRBV18, the J gene TRBJ2-6, with D maybe TRBD1 (6 bases). The germline V gene encodes CDR1 KGHSH and CDR2 LQKENI. Trimming left V 6 bases short and J 0 bases short, with 18 bases between. This CDR3 is built from 18 residues.

The V gene is TRBV5-1, the J gene TRBJ2-7; TRBD2 matches at 14 bases. The length of the CDR3 is 16 residues. V was clipped by 4 bases and J by 1 base; unmatched bases: 4. In germline, CDR1 is SGHRS, CDR2 YFSETQ. CDR3 residues: CASSAGLAGGSYEQYF. CDR3 nucleotides: TGCGCCAGCAGCGCCGGACTAGCGGGAGGATCCTACGAGCAGTACTTC.

This clonotype was picked up many times. The genes are TRBV12-5 and TRBJ1-1; D remains unclear. The CDR3 runs 15 residues. The ends were cut back, 9 bases at V and 0 bases at J, with 17 bases in the middle. Germline assignment: CDR1 LGHNT and CDR2 FRNRAP. This CDR3 reads CASRFSGGMNTEAFF. The CDR3 DNA reads as TGTGCTAGCAGATTCTCGGGTGGTATGAACACTGAAGCTTTCTTT.

The table lists this clonotype with a few counts. The chain couples TRBV11-2 to TRBJ1-2, with D possibly matching TRBD1 (5 bases). Trimming took off 5 bases at V and 4 bases at J, with 23 bases between the two ends. The CDR3 totals 17 residues. The germline CDR1 and CDR2 sequences are SGHAT and FQNNGV. The DNA of the CDR3 is TGTGCCAGCAGCGCCCGCCTTGGGGCCACCAGTAGCTATGGCTACACCTTC. Translating gives CASSARLGATSSYGYTF.

This chain links TRBV3-1 with TRBJ2-7, with 15 positions matching TRBD2. There are 20 residues in the CDR3. V gave up 2 bases and J gave up 0 bases; unmatched junction bases: 11. Germline-derived CDR1 and CDR2 are LGHDT and YNNKEL (reference sequence). As DNA, the CDR3 is TGTGCCAGCAGCCAAATTCCCAGCGGGACTAGCGGGAGGATCTCCTACGAGCAGTACTTC. Translated: CASSQIPSGTSGRISYEQYF.

This clonotype appeared many times. The gene calls are TRBV6-2 or TRBV6-3 and TRBJ2-7; possible D gene TRBD1, 6 bases. The CDR3 extends over 15 amino acids. Trimming cost V 0 bases and J 2 bases, with 11 bases left between them. The germline V gene has CDR1 MNHEY and CDR2 SVGEGT. CDR3 sequence reads: CASSYSMRTAYEQYF. CDR3 sequence (DNA): TGTGCCAGCAGTTACTCTATGAGGACAGCCTACGAGCAGTACTTC.

This clonotype was counted many times. This chain links TRBV20-1 with TRBJ1-1, with D tentatively TRBD1 (5 bases). This CDR3 is built from 13 residues. The V and J ends lost 3 bases and 0 bases respectively, with 8 bases between them. Germline CDR1 and CDR2: DFQATT and SNEGSKA (reference sequence). In DNA form, the CDR3 reads TGCAGTGCTAGTTGGGGCATGAACACTGAAGCTTTCTTT. Protein: CSASWGMNTEAFF.

This clonotype was detected many times. The chain employs TRBV20-1 and TRBJ2-5, with D possibly being TRBD2 (6 bases). The CDR3 runs 17 residues. V dropped 3 bases and J dropped 3 bases, with 23 bases sitting between them. Germline values: CDR1 DFQATT, CDR2 SNEGSKA (reference sequence). The CDR3 loop reads CSARRPSDGSAKETQYF. As DNA, the CDR3 is TGCAGTGCTAGGAGGCCATCGGACGGGAGCGCGAAAGAGACCCAGTACTTC.

V usage is TRBV19 and J usage is TRBJ1-1; D is uncertain. The CDR3 totals 13 residues. With 3 bases removed from V and 0 bases from J, the gap between germline ends came to 5 bases. From germline, CDR1 is LNHDA and CDR2 SQIVND (reference sequence). DNA of the CDR3: TGTGCCAGTAGTATCGCGGTGAACACTGAAGCTTTCTTT. Protein product: CASSIAVNTEAFF.